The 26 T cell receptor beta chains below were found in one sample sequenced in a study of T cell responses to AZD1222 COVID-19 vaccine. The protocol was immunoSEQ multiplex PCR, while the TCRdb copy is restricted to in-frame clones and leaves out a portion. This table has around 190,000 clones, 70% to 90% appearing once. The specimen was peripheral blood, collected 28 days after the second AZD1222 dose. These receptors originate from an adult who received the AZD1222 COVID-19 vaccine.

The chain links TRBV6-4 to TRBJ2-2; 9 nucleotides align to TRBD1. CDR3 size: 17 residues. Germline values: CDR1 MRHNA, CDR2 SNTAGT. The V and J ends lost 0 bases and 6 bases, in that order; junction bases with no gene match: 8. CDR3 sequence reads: CASSDSSRTGVAGELFF. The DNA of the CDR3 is TGTGCCAGCAGTGACTCGTCAAGGACAGGGGTGGCCGGGGAGCTGTTTTTT.

In DNA, the CDR3 is TGTGCCAGCAGCTTGGAGGAGACCCAGTACTTC. As protein: CASSLEETQYF. This sequence joins TRBV11-2 and TRBJ2-5; D is undetermined. The ends were cut back, 3 bases at V and 5 bases at J, with 4 bases in the middle. Germline V gene sequence: CDR1 SGHAT, CDR2 FQNNGV. This CDR3 contains 11 residues. The full variable domain, completed using reference TRBV11-2 and TRBJ2-5, is EAGVAQSPRYKIIEKRQSVAFWCNPISGHATLYWYQQILGQGPKLLIQFQNNGVVDDSQLPKDRFSAERLKGVDSTLKIQPAKLEDSAVYLCASSLEETQYFGPGTRLLVL.

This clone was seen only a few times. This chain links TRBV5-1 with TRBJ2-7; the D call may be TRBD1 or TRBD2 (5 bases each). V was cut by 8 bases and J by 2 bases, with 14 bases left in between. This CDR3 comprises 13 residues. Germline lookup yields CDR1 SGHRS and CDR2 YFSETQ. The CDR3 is CASARDATYEQYF. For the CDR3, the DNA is TGCGCCAGTGCCCGGGACGCGACCTACGAGCAGTACTTC. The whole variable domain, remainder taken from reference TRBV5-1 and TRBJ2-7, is KAGVTQTPRYLIKTRGQQVTLSCSPISGHRSVSWYQQTPGQGLQFLFEYFSETQRNKGNFPGRFSGRQFSNSRSEMNVSTLELGDSALYLCASARDATYEQYFGPGTRLTVT.

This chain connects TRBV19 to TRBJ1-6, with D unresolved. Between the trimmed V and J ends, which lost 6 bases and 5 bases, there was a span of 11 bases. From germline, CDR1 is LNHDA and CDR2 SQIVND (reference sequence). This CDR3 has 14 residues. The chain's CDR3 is CASSPGRDNSPLHF. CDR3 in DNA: TGTGCCAGTAGCCCCGGACGGGATAATTCACCCCTCCACTTT.

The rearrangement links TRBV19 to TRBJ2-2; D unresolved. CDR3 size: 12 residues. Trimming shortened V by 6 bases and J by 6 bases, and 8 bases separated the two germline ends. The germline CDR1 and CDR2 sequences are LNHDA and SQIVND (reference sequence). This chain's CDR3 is CASSRQAGELFF. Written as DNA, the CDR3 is TGTGCCAGTAGCCGCCAGGCCGGGGAGCTGTTTTTT.

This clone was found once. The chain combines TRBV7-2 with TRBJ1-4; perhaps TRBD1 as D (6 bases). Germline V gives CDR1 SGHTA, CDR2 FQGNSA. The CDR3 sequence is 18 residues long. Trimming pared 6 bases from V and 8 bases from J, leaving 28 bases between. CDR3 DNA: TGTGCCAGCAGTCAAAAGACACCAGGGGTTACTCGGATCGAAAAACTGTTTTTT. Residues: CASSQKTPGVTRIEKLFF. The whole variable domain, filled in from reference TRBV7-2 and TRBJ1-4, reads GAGVSQSPSNKVTEKGKDVELRCDPISGHTALYWYRQSLGQGLEFLIYFQGNSAPDKSGLPSDRFSAERTGGSVSTLTIQRTQQEDSAVYLCASSQKTPGVTRIEKLFFGSGTQLSVL.

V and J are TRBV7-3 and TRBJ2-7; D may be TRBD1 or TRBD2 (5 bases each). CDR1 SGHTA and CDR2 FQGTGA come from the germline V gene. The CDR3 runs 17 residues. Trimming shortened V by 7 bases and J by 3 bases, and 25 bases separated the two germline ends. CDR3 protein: CASNPNLEGRSIYEQYF. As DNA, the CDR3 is TGTGCCAGCAACCCCAATCTCGAGGGACGGTCCATCTACGAGCAGTACTTC.

The CDR3 reads CASSLAGINTGELFF. As DNA, the CDR3 is TGCGCCAGCAGCTTGGCAGGGATTAACACCGGGGAGCTGTTTTTT. V usage is TRBV5-1 and J usage is TRBJ2-2; D is possibly TRBD1 (5 bases). V was clipped by 0 bases and J by 2 bases, with 8 bases between them. The CDR3 is made up of 15 amino acids. Germline V gives CDR1 SGHRS, CDR2 YFSETQ.

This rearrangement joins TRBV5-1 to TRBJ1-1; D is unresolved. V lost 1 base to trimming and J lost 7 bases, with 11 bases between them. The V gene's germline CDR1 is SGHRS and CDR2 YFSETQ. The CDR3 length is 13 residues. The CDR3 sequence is CASSLSAGNEAFF. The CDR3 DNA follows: TGCGCCAGCAGCTTGTCGGCAGGTAATGAAGCTTTCTTT.

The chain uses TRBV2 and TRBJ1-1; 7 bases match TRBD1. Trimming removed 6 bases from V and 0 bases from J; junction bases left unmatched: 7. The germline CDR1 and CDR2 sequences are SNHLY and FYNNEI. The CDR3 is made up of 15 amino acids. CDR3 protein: CASRWRQGMNTEAFF. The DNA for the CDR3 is TGTGCCAGCAGGTGGAGACAGGGCATGAACACTGAAGCTTTCTTT.

The CDR3: CASSEGGASTQYF. CDR3 in DNA: TGTGCCAGCAGTGAAGGGGGGGCTTCTACGCAGTATTTT. The chain carries TRBV6-1 and TRBJ2-3, with D tentatively TRBD1 or TRBD2 (6 bases each). Germline CDR1 MNHNS, CDR2 SASEGT. This CDR3 spans 13 amino acids. The ends were cut back, 1 base at V and 8 bases at J, with 10 bases in the middle.

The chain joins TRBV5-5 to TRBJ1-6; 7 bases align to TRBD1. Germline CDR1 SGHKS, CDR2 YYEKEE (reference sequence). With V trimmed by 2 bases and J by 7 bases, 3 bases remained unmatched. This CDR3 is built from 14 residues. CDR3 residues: CASSLEGANSPLHF. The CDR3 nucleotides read TGTGCCAGCAGCTTAGAGGGGGCAAATTCACCCCTCCACTTT.

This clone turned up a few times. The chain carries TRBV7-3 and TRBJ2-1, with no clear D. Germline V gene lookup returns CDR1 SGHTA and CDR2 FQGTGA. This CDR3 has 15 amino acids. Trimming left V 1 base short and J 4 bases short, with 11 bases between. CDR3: CASSLSGSLYNEQFF. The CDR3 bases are TGTGCCAGCAGCTTAAGTGGCAGTCTATACAATGAGCAGTTCTTC.

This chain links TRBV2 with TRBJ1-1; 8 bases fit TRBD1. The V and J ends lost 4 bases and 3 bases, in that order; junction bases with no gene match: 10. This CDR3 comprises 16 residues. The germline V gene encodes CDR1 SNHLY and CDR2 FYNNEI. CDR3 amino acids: CASSGSVVTGDTEAFF. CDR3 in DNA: TGTGCCAGCAGTGGGAGTGTTGTGACAGGGGACACTGAAGCTTTCTTT. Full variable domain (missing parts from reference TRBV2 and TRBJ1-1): EPEVTQTPSHQVTQMGQEVILRCVPISNHLYFYWYRQILGQKVEFLVSFYNNEISEKSEIFDDQFSVERPDGSNFTLKIRSTKLEDSAMYFCASSGSVVTGDTEAFFGQGTRLTVV.

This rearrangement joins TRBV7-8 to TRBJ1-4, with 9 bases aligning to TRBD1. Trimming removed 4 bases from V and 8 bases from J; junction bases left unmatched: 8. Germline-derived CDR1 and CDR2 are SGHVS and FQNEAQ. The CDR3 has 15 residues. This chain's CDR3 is CASSSRDRALEKLFF. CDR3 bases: TGTGCCAGCAGCTCCAGGGACAGGGCGTTAGAAAAACTGTTTTTT.

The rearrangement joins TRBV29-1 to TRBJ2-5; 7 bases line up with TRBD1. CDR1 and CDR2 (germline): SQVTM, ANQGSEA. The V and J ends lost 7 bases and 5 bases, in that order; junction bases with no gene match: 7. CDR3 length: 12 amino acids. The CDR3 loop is CSAGQVEETQYF. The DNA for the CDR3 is TGCAGCGCCGGACAGGTTGAGGAGACCCAGTACTTC.

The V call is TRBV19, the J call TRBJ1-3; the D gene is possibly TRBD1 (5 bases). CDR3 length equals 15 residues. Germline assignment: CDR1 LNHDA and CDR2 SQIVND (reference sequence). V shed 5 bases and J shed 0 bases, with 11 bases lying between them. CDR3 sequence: CASSSDSSSGNTIYF. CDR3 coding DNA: TGTGCCAGTAGTTCTGACAGCTCCTCTGGAAACACCATATATTTT.

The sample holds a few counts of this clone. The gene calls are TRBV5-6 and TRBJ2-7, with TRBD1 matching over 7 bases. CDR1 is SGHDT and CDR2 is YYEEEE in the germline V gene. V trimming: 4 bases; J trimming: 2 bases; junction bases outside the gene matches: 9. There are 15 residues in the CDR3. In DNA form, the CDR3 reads TGTGCCAGCAGCAGTGCGGACAGGATAACCTACGAGCAGTACTTC. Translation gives CASSSADRITYEQYF.

This CDR3 is CASSIIRDRATDTQYF. The CDR3 DNA reads TGTGCCAGTAGTATCATAAGAGACAGGGCCACAGATACGCAGTATTTT. This rearrangement joins TRBV19 to TRBJ2-3, with 7 bases fitting TRBD1. This CDR3 is built from 16 residues. Germline V lookup: CDR1 LNHDA, CDR2 SQIVND (reference sequence). V dropped 3 bases and J dropped 2; count of bases not matched to a gene: 8.

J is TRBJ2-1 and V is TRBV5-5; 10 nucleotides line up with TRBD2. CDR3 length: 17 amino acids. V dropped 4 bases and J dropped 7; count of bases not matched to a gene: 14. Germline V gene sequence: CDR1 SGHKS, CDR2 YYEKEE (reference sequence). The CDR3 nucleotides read TGTGCCAGCAGCCCTTTGGGGCTAGCGGGGGCCCTAAATGAGCAGTTCTTC. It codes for CASSPLGLAGALNEQFF. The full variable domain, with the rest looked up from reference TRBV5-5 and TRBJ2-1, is DAGVTQSPTHLIKTRGQQVTLRCSPISGHKSVSWYQQVLGQGPQFIFQYYEKEERGRGNFPDRFSARQFPNYSSELNVNALLLGDSALYLCASSPLGLAGALNEQFFGPGTRLTVL.

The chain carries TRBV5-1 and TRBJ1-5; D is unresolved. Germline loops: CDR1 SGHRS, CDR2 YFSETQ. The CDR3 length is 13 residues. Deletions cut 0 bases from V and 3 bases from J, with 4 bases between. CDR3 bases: TGCGCCAGCAGCTTGGGACCCAATCAGCCCCAGCATTTT. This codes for CASSLGPNQPQHF.

CDR3 DNA sequence: TGTGCCAGCAGCCAAGCTGGCGCCCCGTCGCCCCAGCATTTT. Translation: CASSQAGAPSPQHF. The rearrangement joins TRBV3-1 (or the pseudogene TRBV3-2) to TRBJ1-5, with unresolved D. Germline CDR1 and CDR2: LGHDT and YNNKEL (reference sequence). Trimming removed 1 base from V and 9 bases from J, with 13 bases in between. CDR3 length equals 14 residues.

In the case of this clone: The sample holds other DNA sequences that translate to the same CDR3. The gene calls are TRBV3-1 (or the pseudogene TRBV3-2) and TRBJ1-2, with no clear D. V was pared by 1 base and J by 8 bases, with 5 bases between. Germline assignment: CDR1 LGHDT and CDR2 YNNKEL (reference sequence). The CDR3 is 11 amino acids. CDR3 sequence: CASSQVGGYTF. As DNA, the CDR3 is TGTGCCAGCAGCCAAGTTGGAGGCTACACCTTC.

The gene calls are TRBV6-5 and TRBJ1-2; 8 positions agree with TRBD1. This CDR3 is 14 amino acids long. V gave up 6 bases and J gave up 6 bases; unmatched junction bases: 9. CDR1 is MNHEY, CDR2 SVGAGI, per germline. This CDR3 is CASRSGGAFDGYTF. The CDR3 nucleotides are TGTGCCAGCAGGTCAGGGGGCGCGTTTGATGGCTACACCTTC.

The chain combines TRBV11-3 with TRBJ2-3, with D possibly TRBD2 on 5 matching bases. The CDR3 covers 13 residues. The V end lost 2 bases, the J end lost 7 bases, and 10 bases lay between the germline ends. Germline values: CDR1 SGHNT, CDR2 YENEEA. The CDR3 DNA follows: TGTGCCAGCAGCTTACGATCGGGGTATACGCAGTATTTT. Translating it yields CASSLRSGYTQYF.

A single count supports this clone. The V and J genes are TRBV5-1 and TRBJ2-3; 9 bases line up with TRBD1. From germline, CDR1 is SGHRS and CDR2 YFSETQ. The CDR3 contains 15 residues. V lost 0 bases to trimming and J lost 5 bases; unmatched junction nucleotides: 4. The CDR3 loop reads CASSLEGTGRDTQYF. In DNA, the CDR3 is TGCGCCAGCAGCTTGGAAGGGACAGGGAGAGATACGCAGTATTTT.